This T cell receptor beta chain was observed in a study of blood T cell repertoires in COVID-19 (dated by TCRdb to 2020 to 2022). Some background on the complete study: Collaborator samples came from the United States, Italy and Spain and covered acute and convalescent phases of COVID-19. The repertoires were released in a freely available public database intended as a resource for research on the immune response to SARS-CoV-2. Where HLA class I and class II types were available, the types were taken from metadata supplied by the sample provider, not from assay-based typing. Nearly every sample came with metadata listing a de-identified subject ID, COVID-19 status, age in years and sex. The prospective study material was composed of cDNA or gDNA derived from T cells, B-cell-depleted T cells, or PBMCs. The samples were drawn from two sources: the first 160 participants of the ongoing ImmuneRACE study, and 1,200 or so subjects contributed by 6 global collaborators. Subjects who had been exposed to COVID-19, were actively infected with it, or had recovered from it provided the deeply sampled blood TCRbeta repertoires that made up the dataset.

Clipping removes 3 bases from V and 10 bases from J, with 5 as the unmatched junction base count. The CDR3 numbers 14 residues from cysteine through phenylalanine. Only the CDR3 DNA stays, 42 bases, in frame from base 1. CDR1 and CDR2, looked up from the germline V gene, are SGHDN and FVKESK. TCRbeta CDR3 regions were amplified from genomic DNA by means of the immunoSEQ Assay, a bias-controlled multiplex PCR. Under the source paper's analysis protocol: Nucleated cell counts per sample were estimated from amplification of reference gene primers within the assay. To quantify the absolute abundance of each unique TCRbeta CDR3 rearrangement, sequence reads were collapsed and filtered. Productive Simpson clonality was computed per sample as the square root of Simpson's diversity index over productive rearrangements. TCRdb re-hosts the immuneACCESS table, in-frame sequences only. Its copies lack some clones; in the studies checked, an unresolved V gene accounts for under half of them, and the cause for the rest is not known. V, J and clone size are those of that table, while D and trimming were read from the DNA. In all, the sample holds fewer than 180,000 clones, and 80% to 90% of those were seen once. The ten biggest clones cover roughly 3.5% of the sample.

The investigation overall reported the following: The quantity of clinical and demographic metadata differed by source and by participant and was supplied without curation.

Whole blood was collected in K2EDTA tubes by collaborating institutions according to the institutions' own protocols. Collaborator samples were shipped for TCRbeta analysis as frozen whole blood, isolated PBMCs, or DNA extracted from either sample type. Note on this clone: What this receptor recognizes is not known. Per-base qualities were not stored, and no clone one base away is much larger.

This TCR was recovered from a man in his 70s with acute or convalescent COVID-19. Sequenced: peripheral blood. The sequence is built from TRBV14 and TRBJ1-6, with TRBD1 matching 8 junction bases. The CDR3 reads CASSQTGVYSPLHF. The sequence in DNA is TGTGCCAGCAGCCAGACAGGGGTTTACTCACCCCTCCACTTT.